This T cell receptor (beta chain) was documented in a study of beta chain features in type 1 diabetes. Study findings and constraints: PCR could preferentially amplify shorter templates, alike in patients and controls. All four CD4+ subsets from Type 1 diabetes patients carried moderately but significantly shorter TCRB CDR3s.

Every bit of the isolated RNA underwent reverse transcription, so sequencing read expressed TCRB transcripts. Clones were read by immunoSEQ multiplex PCR, and TCRdb kept only the in-frame ones, dropping some. The profile shows more than 100,000 clones, about 10% of them singletons. Each sorted fraction was over 95% pure. Concerning this clone: Its matching antigen is unknown.

The receptor's source is a young man with type 1 diabetes. Sequenced: central memory CD4+ T cells from blood.

CDR3 in DNA: TGTGCCAGCAGCTTAAGTCCCCAGAACACTGAAGCTTTCTTT. Amino acid sequence: CASSLSPQNTEAFF. This chain joins TRBV7-3 and TRBJ1-1; D unresolved. The germline gives CDR1 SGHTA, CDR2 FQGTGA. The CDR3 runs 14 residues. V shed 1 base and J shed 1 base, with 7 bases lying between them.